This TCR beta chain appears in the sequencing data of a study of blood T cell repertoires in COVID-19. This CDR3 contains 16 residues. The V and J ends lost 4 bases and 5 bases respectively, with 18 bases between them. Germline loops: CDR1 SGHVS, CDR2 FQNEAQ. Only in-frame clones appear in the TCRdb table, and some are missing; sequencing was by immunoSEQ multiplex PCR. The table records 380,000 or so clones, approximately 90% of them present only once. The receptor was isolated from a woman aged 30 to 39 with acute COVID-19. The sequenced sample consisted of PBMCs or T cells enriched from blood (not recorded which). The rearrangement joins TRBV7-8 to TRBJ2-1; TRBD2 is a possible D gene (5 bases). The CDR3 DNA follows: TGTGCCAGCAGCTACCCGCGGGCACAGATTAACAATGAGCAGTTCTTC. This translates into CASSYPRAQINNEQFF.